Below, 14 T cell receptor beta chains from the same sample are listed, as sequenced in a study of early T cells in non-severe SARS-CoV-2 infection. TCRdb re-called the 5' RACE reads with MiXCR, one entry per CDR3 protein. The sample carries about 28,000 distinct CDR3 sequences, 5% to 5.5% recorded once. The sequencing input was whole blood. These receptors all stem from an adult who was a healthcare worker with PCR-confirmed SARS-CoV-2 infection or an uninfected control (not recorded which).

This clonotype was observed many times. V gene TRBV9 combines with J gene TRBJ2-3; 10 nucleotides match TRBD2. The CDR3 consists of 17 residues. Losses at the gene ends were 4 bases for V and 9 bases for J; bases not matched to a gene: 17. Germline V lookup: CDR1 SGDLS, CDR2 YYNGEE. The CDR3 spells CASSPPWASGGPSTQYF. The CDR3 coding sequence is TGTGCCAGCAGCCCCCCTTGGGCTAGCGGGGGCCCGTCGACGCAGTATTTT.

This clonotype was recorded at least ten times. V and J are TRBV20-1 and TRBJ2-5; 9 nucleotides match TRBD1. This CDR3 spans 16 amino acids. Germline V gives CDR1 DFQATT, CDR2 SNEGSKA (reference sequence). V lost 4 bases, J lost 1 base, and 10 bases stayed unmatched. The CDR3 DNA reads as TGCAGTGCTAAGAGAGCGGACAGGGGCCGCCAAGAGACCCAGTACTTC. This sequence encodes CSAKRADRGRQETQYF.

This clonotype was picked up many times. The genes are TRBV3-1 and TRBJ2-4; possibly TRBD1 for D (5 bases). Between the trimmed V and J ends, which lost 3 bases and 8 bases, there was a span of 17 bases. Germline CDR1 LGHDT, CDR2 YNNKEL (reference sequence). This CDR3 is built from 15 residues. This CDR3 is CASSHKGRLIDIQYF. CDR3 sequence (DNA): TGTGCCAGCAGCCACAAGGGGCGACTGATAGACATTCAGTACTTC.

This clonotype occurred many times. This chain uses TRBV20-1 with TRBJ1-2, with TRBD1 identical over 7 bases. CDR1 is DFQATT, CDR2 SNEGSKA, per germline (reference sequence). V dropped 6 bases and J dropped 6; count of bases not matched to a gene: 10. The CDR3 covers 13 residues. The CDR3 loop reads CSAAGGIRDGYTF. DNA of the CDR3: TGCAGTGCGGCAGGGGGGATAAGAGATGGCTACACCTTC.

This clonotype has at least ten counts. The V and J genes are TRBV7-9 and TRBJ1-4; D unclear. CDR1 is SEHNR, CDR2 FQNEAQ, per germline (reference sequence). CDR3 length: 12 residues. Trimming removed 2 bases from V and 7 bases from J, with 5 bases in between. The CDR3 spells CASSLNSEKLFF. In DNA form, the CDR3 reads TGTGCCAGCAGCTTAAATAGTGAAAAACTGTTTTTT. The full variable domain, with the rest looked up from reference TRBV7-9 and TRBJ1-4, is DTGVSQNPRHKITKRGQNVTFRCDPISEHNRLYWYRQTLGQGPEFLTYFQNEAQLEKSRLLSDRFSAERPKGSFSTLEIQRTEQGDSAMYLCASSLNSEKLFFGSGTQLSVL.

With regard to this clonotype: Possible read error: a much larger clone is one base away. The chain joins TRBV11-3 to TRBJ2-7, with D possibly TRBD1 on 5 matching bases. In germline, CDR1 is SGHNT, CDR2 YENEEA. The CDR3 is made up of 15 amino acids. The CDR3 here is CPSSETRTTSYEQYF. CDR3 coding DNA: TGTCCCAGCAGCGAGACCCGGACAACCTCCTACGAGCAGTACTTC. Filled out from reference TRBV11-3 and TRBJ2-7, the complete variable domain reads EAGVVQSPRYKIIEKKQPVAFWCNPISGHNTLYWYLQNLGQGPELLIRYENEEAVDDSQLPKDRFSAERLKGVDSTLKIQPAELGDSAVYLCPSSETRTTSYEQYFGPGTRLTVT.

The table lists this clonotype with many counts. This chain uses TRBV27 with TRBJ2-5, with 10 bases fitting TRBD2. J lost 5 bases, V lost 6 bases, and 12 bases had no gene match. The CDR3 sequence is 16 residues long. CDR1 is MNHEY and CDR2 is SMNVEV in the germline V gene (reference sequence). In DNA form, the CDR3 reads TGTGCCAGCAGCTTTGGGACAGCGGGGGGGCCGGAGACCCAGTACTTC. This sequence encodes CASSFGTAGGPETQYF.

This clonotype was recorded at least ten times. The chain is built from TRBV20-1 and TRBJ2-1; 7 bases map to TRBD1. The germline V gene has CDR1 DFQATT and CDR2 SNEGSKA (reference sequence). This CDR3 spans 16 amino acids. J gave up 2 bases and V 1 base, and 8 bases lay outside the gene matches. The CDR3 reads CSARAVTGQAYNEQFF. The CDR3 nucleotides read TGCAGTGCTAGAGCCGTGACAGGGCAGGCCTACAATGAGCAGTTCTTC.

This clonotype has only a few counts. For the CDR3, the DNA is TGTGCCAGCAGCCTTGACAGATTTAATGAAAAACTGTTTTTT. It encodes CASSLDRFNEKLFF. The rearrangement uses TRBV7-2 and TRBJ1-4, with D possibly being TRBD1 (5 bases). CDR3 length: 14 amino acids. The ends were cut back, 5 bases at V and 4 bases at J, with 11 bases in the middle. CDR1 and CDR2 from the germline V gene are SGHTA and FQGNSA.

Ten or more counts support this clonotype. The genes are TRBV18 and TRBJ2-7, with 9 bases lining up with TRBD1. Germline lookup yields CDR1 KGHSH and CDR2 LQKENI. After removal of 3 bases from V and 6 bases from J, the junction contained 12 bases not matched to a gene. The CDR3 spans 16 residues. Written as DNA, the CDR3 is TGTGCCAGCTCACCTTATACAGGGGGCGGAATGGGCGAGCAGTACTTC. This gives the protein CASSPYTGGGMGEQYF.

This clonotype was found many times. V usage is TRBV5-1 and J usage is TRBJ1-1; TRBD1 matches 7 bases. The germline V gene has CDR1 SGHRS and CDR2 YFSETQ. V lost 3 bases to trimming and J lost 1 base; unmatched junction nucleotides: 6. The CDR3 consists of 15 residues. CDR3 region: CASSSGTDWNTEAFF. CDR3 coding DNA: TGCGCCAGCAGCTCCGGGACAGACTGGAACACTGAAGCTTTCTTT.

This chain's CDR3 is CASSAQGLFTDEQYF. The CDR3 region has the DNA TGTGCCAGCAGCGCCCAAGGTTTATTTACCGACGAGCAGTACTTC. The V call is TRBV7-8, the J call TRBJ2-7; D unresolved. There are 15 residues in the CDR3. The V gene's germline CDR1 is SGHVS and CDR2 FQNEAQ. V was clipped by 5 bases and J by 5 bases, with 19 bases between them.

On this clonotype: This may arise from a read error, as a much more abundant clone is one base away. This chain connects TRBV4-3 to TRBJ1-3; the match to TRBD1 covers 8 bases. Germline values: CDR1 LGHNA, CDR2 YSLEER. This CDR3 comprises 15 residues. The CDR3 DNA reads TGCGCCAACAGCCAATCGACAGGGGCTGGAAACACCATATATTTT. This encodes CANSQSTGAGNTIYF.

This clonotype was seen many times. The rearrangement joins TRBV2 to TRBJ2-7; 9 bases are shared with TRBD1. Unmatched junction bases numbered 8, after V lost 2 bases and J lost 6 bases. The CDR3 loop spans 15 amino acids. CDR1 SNHLY and CDR2 FYNNEI come from the germline V gene. The CDR3 spells CASSENPGQGGEQYF. In nucleotides, the CDR3 is TGTGCCAGCAGTGAAAACCCGGGACAGGGAGGCGAGCAGTACTTC.